This record concerns one T cell receptor (beta chain) sequence. This clonotype was counted between two and nine times. Its target antigen remains unknown. One base away there is no much larger clone; base qualities are not given. This sample is drawn from a study of blood T cells in healthy people across ages (dated by TCRdb to the mid-2010s). Some background on the complete study: In model experiments, template switching captured roughly one uniquely barcoded TCR beta cDNA molecule for every two T cells. To avoid experimental bias, donors of different ages were randomly spread across the sequencing lanes. Using deep sequencing normalized with unique cDNA molecular identifiers, the study measured how TCR beta repertoire diversity changes with age. Four age groups were formed from the donors: young (average 16 years), middle-aged (just under 40), aged (62) and long-lived (around 80). Using the same blood draw, the study looked at two additional independent replicas of 1 million unique cDNA reads for two donors, one aged 18 to 30 and the other aged 80 or older. What the study reported, not specific to this receptor: Observed TCR beta diversity per million T cells fell roughly linearly with age, and a significant reduction was already apparent by age roughly 40. Compared with the aged group, the long-lived group had more naive CD4+ T cells, fewer expanded clones and increased TCR diversity, suggesting age selection. Because donor CMV infection status was unknown, age-related changes in expanded clonotypes were potentially confounded. Bulk unsorted PBMC profiling prevented conclusive comparison of naive and antigen-experienced compartments. The percentage of naive T cells measured by flow cytometry correlated strongly with observed TCR beta diversity. Total diversity estimates from one million sequenced T cells were considered lower bounds and underestimates.

Receptor amplification or capture employed 5' RACE. The run used an Illumina HiSeq 2500. A second PCR of roughly 7 to 11 cycles was performed with a sample-barcoded 5' primer and a J-beta primer mix. A unique molecular identifier was introduced onto each TCR beta cDNA molecule by a template-switch 5' adaptor carrying 12 random nucleotides. At least 3 million CDR3-containing paired-end reads were obtained from each sample. First-strand cDNA synthesis was performed from all RNA using the Mint cDNA synthesis kit, with priming by a TRBC-specific oligonucleotide. Following uracil-DNA glycosylase treatment, all cDNA underwent a first 18-cycle PCR with the universal primers M1SS and BC2_uni_R. The study's processing was this. Normalization of each sample was performed by random selection of 1 million high-quality reads, each carrying a distinct molecular identifier. Instead of being binned into consensus sequences, reads that shared molecular identifiers were thrown out. MiTCR, with a Q25 quality threshold and the strictest error-elimination algorithm, was used for CDR3 identification, clonotype clustering and error correction. A nonparametric unseen species model using Euler transformation provided a lower-bound estimate of total TCR beta diversity. In TCRdb, the public reads were trimmed at Q25 with fastp and aligned with MiXCR, with productive beta chains retained. Identical CDR3 proteins give one entry, which carries the most common genes and DNA. Here the V and J calls rest on TCRdb's processing, not on the authors' analysis. Present in this sample are about 1.1 million distinct CDR3 sequences, roughly two fifths of which were seen just once. The ten largest clones represent about 12% of the sample.

Donors were around 37 systemically healthy Caucasian individuals from Russia aged about 6 to 100 years. Around 9.7 milliliters of peripheral blood were collected from each donor into EDTA-treated Vacutainer tubes. Ficoll-Paque density-gradient centrifugation was used to isolate PBMCs, with at least 7 million per sample. Trizol reagent was used to extract total RNA from PBMCs, with at least 5 micrograms per sample. Naive CD45RAhigh/CD27high T cell percentages were measured by flow cytometry on a PBMC aliquot from every donor. Sequencing was performed on blood. The sequence came from a man in his late teens or twenties in good health.

The CDR3 protein sequence reads: CASSSMLSTDTQYF. The DNA sequence reads TGTGCCAGCAGCTCCATGCTAAGCACAGATACGCAGTATTTT. The chain uses TRBV7-2 and TRBJ2-3, with the D gene call left open. V lost 4 bases and J lost 0 bases; the stretch between them is 8 bases long. From the cysteine up to the phenylalanine, the CDR3 has a length of 14 residues. The DNA shown is the 42-base CDR3, in frame from base 1. From the germline V gene, CDR1 is SGHTA and CDR2 is FQGNSA.